This TCR beta chain appears in the sequencing data of a study of human T cells and chemical hapten exposure. Regarding the study as a whole: Sensitizing with DPC caused no change in TCRs above 1 in 1000 frequency.

Individual cDNA molecules in this library carried unique molecular identifiers. Original analysis: Around 97,000 TCRs per sample was the median, with a range of about 20,000 to 700,000. TCRdb independently ran MiXCR on the 5' RACE reads; one entry per CDR3 protein. The V and J calls were determined by TCRdb, not by the authors. The sample holds 110,000 or so distinct CDR3 sequences, roughly 18% seen once. Germline loops: CDR1 SQVTM, CDR2 ANQGSEA. The CDR3 has 13 residues. The ends lost 6 bases at V and 2 bases at J; junction bases unmatched: 6. The starting material, unfractionated whole blood, was used for total RNA extraction. This clonotype was seen a few times. Its target is not known.

The J gene is TRBJ2-7, the V gene TRBV29-1; 8 positions match TRBD1. The receptor was isolated from a human donor in good health. The CDR3 region is CSVKTGDTYEQYF. In DNA form, the CDR3 reads TGCAGCGTGAAGACAGGGGATACCTACGAGCAGTACTTC.